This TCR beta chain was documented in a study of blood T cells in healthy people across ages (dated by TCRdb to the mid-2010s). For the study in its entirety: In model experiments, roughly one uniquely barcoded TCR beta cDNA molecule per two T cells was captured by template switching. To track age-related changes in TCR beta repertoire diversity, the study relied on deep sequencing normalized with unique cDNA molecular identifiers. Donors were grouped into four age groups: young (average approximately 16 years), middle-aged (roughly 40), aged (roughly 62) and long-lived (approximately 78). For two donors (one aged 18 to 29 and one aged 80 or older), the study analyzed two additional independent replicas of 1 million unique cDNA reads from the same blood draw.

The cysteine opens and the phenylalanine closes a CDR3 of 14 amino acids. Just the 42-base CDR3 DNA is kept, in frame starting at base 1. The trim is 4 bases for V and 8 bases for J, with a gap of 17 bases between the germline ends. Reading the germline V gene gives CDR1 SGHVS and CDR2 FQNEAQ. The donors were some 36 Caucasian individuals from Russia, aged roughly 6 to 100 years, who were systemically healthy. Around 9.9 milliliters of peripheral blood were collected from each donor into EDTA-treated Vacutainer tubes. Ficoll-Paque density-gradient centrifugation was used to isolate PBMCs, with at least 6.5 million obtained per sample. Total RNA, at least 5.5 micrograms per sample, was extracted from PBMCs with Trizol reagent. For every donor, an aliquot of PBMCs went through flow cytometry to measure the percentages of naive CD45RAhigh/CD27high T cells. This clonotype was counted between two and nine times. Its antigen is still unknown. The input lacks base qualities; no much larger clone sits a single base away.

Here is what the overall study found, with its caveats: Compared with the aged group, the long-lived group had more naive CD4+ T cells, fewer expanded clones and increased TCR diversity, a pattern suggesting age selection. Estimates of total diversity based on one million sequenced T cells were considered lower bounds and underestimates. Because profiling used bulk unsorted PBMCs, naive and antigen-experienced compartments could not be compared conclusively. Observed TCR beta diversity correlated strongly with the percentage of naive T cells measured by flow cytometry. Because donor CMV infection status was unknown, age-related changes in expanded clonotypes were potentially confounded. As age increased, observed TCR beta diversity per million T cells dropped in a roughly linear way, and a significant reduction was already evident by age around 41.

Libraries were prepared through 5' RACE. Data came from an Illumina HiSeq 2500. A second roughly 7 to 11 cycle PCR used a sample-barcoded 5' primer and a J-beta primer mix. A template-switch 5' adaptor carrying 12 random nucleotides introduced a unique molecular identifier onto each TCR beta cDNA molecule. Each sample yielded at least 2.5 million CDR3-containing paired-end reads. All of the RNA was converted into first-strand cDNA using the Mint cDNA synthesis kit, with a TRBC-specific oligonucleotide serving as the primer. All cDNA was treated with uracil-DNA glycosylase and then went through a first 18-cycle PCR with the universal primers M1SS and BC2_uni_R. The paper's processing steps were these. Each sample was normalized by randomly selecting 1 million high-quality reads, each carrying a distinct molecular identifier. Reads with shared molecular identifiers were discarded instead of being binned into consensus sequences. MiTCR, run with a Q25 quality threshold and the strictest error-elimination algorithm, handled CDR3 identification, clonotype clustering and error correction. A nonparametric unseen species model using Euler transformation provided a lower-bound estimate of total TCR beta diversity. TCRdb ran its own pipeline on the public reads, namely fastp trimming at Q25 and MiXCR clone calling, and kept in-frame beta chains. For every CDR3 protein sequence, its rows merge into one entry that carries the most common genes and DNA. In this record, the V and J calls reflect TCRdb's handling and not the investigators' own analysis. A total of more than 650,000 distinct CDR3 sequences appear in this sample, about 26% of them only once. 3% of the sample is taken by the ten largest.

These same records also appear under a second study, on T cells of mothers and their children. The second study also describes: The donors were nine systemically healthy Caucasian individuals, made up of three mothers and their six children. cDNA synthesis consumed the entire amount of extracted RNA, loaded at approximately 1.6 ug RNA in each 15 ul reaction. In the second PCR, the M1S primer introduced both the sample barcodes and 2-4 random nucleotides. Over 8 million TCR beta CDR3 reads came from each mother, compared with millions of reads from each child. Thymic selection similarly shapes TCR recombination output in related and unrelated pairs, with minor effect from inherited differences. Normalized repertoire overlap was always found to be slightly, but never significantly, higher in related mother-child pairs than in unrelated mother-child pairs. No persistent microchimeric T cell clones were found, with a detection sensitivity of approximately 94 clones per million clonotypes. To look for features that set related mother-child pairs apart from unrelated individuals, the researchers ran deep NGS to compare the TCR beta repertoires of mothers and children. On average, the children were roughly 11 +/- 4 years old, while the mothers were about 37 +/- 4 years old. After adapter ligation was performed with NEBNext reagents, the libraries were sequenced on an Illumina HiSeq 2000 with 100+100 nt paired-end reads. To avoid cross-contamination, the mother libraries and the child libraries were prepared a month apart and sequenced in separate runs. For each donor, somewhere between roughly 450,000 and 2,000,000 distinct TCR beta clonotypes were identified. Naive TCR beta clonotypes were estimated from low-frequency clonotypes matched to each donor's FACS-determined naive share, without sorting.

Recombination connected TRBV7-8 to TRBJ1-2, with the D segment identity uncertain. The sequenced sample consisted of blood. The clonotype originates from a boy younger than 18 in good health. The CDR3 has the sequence CASSSREAFGGYTF. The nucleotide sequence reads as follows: TGTGCCAGCAGCTCGAGGGAGGCTTTTGGGGGCTACACCTTC.